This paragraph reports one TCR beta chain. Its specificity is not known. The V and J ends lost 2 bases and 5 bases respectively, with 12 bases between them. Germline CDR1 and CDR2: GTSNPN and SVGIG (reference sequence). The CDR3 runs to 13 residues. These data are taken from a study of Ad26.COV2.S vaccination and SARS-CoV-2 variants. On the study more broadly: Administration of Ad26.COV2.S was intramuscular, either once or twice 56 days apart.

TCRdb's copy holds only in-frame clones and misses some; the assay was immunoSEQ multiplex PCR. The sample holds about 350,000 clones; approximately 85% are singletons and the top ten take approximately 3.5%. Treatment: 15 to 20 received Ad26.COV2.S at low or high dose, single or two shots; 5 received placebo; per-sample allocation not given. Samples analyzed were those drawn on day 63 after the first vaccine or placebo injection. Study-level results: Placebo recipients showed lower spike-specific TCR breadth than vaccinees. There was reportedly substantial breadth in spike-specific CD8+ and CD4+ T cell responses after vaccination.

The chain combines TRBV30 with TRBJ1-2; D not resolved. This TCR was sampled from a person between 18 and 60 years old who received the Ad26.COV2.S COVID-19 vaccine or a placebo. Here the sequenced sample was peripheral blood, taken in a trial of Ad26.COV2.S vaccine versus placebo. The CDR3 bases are TGTGCCTGGAGTTTGGGAGGCGGGTATGGCTACACCTTC. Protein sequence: CAWSLGGGYGYTF.